These 23 T cell receptor beta chains came from one sample sequenced in a study of shared clonotypes between healthy human individuals. Libraries were prepared by immunoSEQ multiplex PCR; TCRdb keeps only in-frame clonotypes and omits some of them. The table includes millions of clones, 85% to 95% detected once. Sequencing was done on a sample of naive CD4+ T cells sorted from blood. As to subset: CD45RA+ positively selected. Source of these receptors: a man younger than 35 in good health.

The chain carries TRBV5-1 and TRBJ1-6; 8 bases line up with TRBD1. The trim removed 3 bases at V and 7 bases at J, leaving 9 bases unmatched. This CDR3 spans 16 amino acids. The germline V gene encodes CDR1 SGHRS and CDR2 YFSETQ. The CDR3 sequence: CASSSGGRNSNSPLHF. CDR3 nucleotides: TGCGCCAGCAGCTCAGGGGGCCGGAATTCCAATTCACCCCTCCACTTT.

This clone was recorded once. The rearrangement joins TRBV19 to TRBJ2-3, with D perhaps being TRBD1 or TRBD2 (5 bases each). Trimming shortened V by 6 bases and J by 5 bases, and 12 bases separated the two germline ends. The CDR3 extends over 13 amino acids. CDR1 and CDR2 (germline): LNHDA, SQIVND (reference sequence). This chain's CDR3 is CASRAQGRDTQYF. CDR3 nucleotide sequence: TGTGCCAGTAGGGCCCAGGGACGAGATACGCAGTATTTT.

This sequence joins TRBV9 and TRBJ2-1, with 9 bases lining up with TRBD2. The germline V gene encodes CDR1 SGDLS and CDR2 YYNGEE. CDR3 length: 19 amino acids. V shed 3 bases and J 1 base; nucleotides not matched to a gene: 14. For the CDR3, the DNA is TGTGCCAGCAGCGAGCTAGCGGGGAAGCCACCTTTTTCCTACAATGAGCAGTTCTTC. Protein sequence: CASSELAGKPPFSYNEQFF.

V usage is TRBV11-3 and J usage is TRBJ2-2, with 12 bases that match TRBD2. Germline loops: CDR1 SGHNT, CDR2 YENEEA. Losses at the gene ends were 4 bases for V and 7 bases for J; bases not matched to a gene: 4. The CDR3 sequence is 15 residues long. The chain's CDR3 is CASSSLAGGVGELFF. The DNA of the CDR3 is TGTGCCAGCAGCTCACTAGCGGGGGGCGTCGGGGAGCTGTTTTTT.

The rearrangement uses TRBV19 and TRBJ2-5, with 7 nucleotides matching TRBD2. Germline V gene sequence: CDR1 LNHDA, CDR2 SQIVND (reference sequence). This CDR3 has 14 amino acids. V lost 5 bases, J lost 3 bases, and 6 bases stayed unmatched. The CDR3 coding sequence is TGTGCCAGTAGTCAGCTAGCGGCCAAAGAGACCCAGTACTTC. As protein: CASSQLAAKETQYF.

The V gene is TRBV5-1, the J gene TRBJ2-7; no reliable D call. CDR1 is SGHRS, CDR2 YFSETQ, per germline. CDR3 length: 14 residues. V dropped 0 bases and J dropped 3 bases, with 10 bases sitting between them. CDR3: CASSLGGMYYEQYF. The CDR3, as DNA: TGCGCCAGCAGCTTGGGTGGAATGTACTACGAGCAGTACTTC.

The chain recombines TRBV19 with TRBJ2-7; D is undetermined. The length of the CDR3 is 15 residues. Germline V lookup: CDR1 LNHDA, CDR2 SQIVND (reference sequence). The V end was cut by 1 base, the J end by 5 bases, with 15 bases between. The CDR3 bases are TGTGCCAGTAGTATAGTTTTCCGAAAGGGCGACGAGCAGTACTTC. Translating gives CASSIVFRKGDEQYF.

The chain carries TRBV6-6 and TRBJ2-5; D is unclear. This CDR3 comprises 11 residues. Trimming stripped 5 bases from V and 7 bases from J, with 8 bases between. Germline V lookup: CDR1 MNHNY, CDR2 SVGAGI (reference sequence). Here the CDR3 reads CASSPSGTQYF. CDR3 nucleotides: TGTGCCAGCAGTCCTTCAGGGACCCAGTACTTC.

The CDR3 region is CATGRTGVRIRYF. The CDR3 DNA sequence: TGTGCCACGGGCCGGACAGGTGTGCGAATAAGGTACTTC. The chain has TRBV6-5 and TRBJ2-7, with 7 positions matching TRBD1. The CDR3 is made up of 13 amino acids. The germline V gene encodes CDR1 MNHEY and CDR2 SVGAGI. Trimming took 10 bases from V and 12 from J; bases not matched to a gene: 18.

V and J are TRBV18 and TRBJ1-1; TRBD1 matches 10 bases. The CDR3 has 15 residues. Trimming cost V 5 bases and J 3 bases; bases outside gene matches: 6. Per germline, CDR1 KGHSH and CDR2 LQKENI. In nucleotides, the CDR3 is TGTGCCAGCTCAATCGACAGGGGGCCCGACACTGAAGCTTTCTTT. Translating gives CASSIDRGPDTEAFF.

The table lists this clone with a count of one. The sample carries other DNA sequences with the same CDR3. This chain uses TRBV6-1 with TRBJ1-4, with a weak D call TRBD1 (6 bases). Trimming pared 3 bases from V and 8 bases from J, leaving 10 bases between. The CDR3 runs 13 residues. The germline V gene encodes CDR1 MNHNS and CDR2 SASEGT. The DNA of the CDR3 is TGTGCCAGCAGTGAGAGGGACAACGAAAAACTGTTTTTT. As protein: CASSERDNEKLFF.

In regard to this clone: The sample holds other DNA sequences that translate to the same CDR3. This chain joins TRBV5-1 and TRBJ2-5; 11 nucleotides agree with TRBD2. CDR3 size: 16 residues. Trimming at V came to 0 bases and at J to 5 bases, leaving 6 bases not matched to a gene. The germline gives CDR1 SGHRS, CDR2 YFSETQ. As DNA, the CDR3 is TGCGCCAGCAGCTTGGGGCTAGCGGGAGGTCAGGAGACCCAGTACTTC. Its translation is CASSLGLAGGQETQYF. Together with reference TRBV5-1 and TRBJ2-5, the CDR3 gives the full variable domain: KAGVTQTPRYLIKTRGQQVTLSCSPISGHRSVSWYQQTPGQGLQFLFEYFSETQRNKGNFPGRFSGRQFSNSRSEMNVSTLELGDSALYLCASSLGLAGGQETQYFGPGTRLLVL.

This clone was observed a single time. The germline gene is not matched at one end of the junction; a read error may be the cause. The chain employs TRBV7-7 and TRBJ2-5; TRBD1 aligns across 7 bases. The V gene's germline CDR1 is SSHAT and CDR2 FNYEAQ (reference sequence). The CDR3 runs 15 residues. The DNA of the CDR3 is TGTGCTAGCAGCCGACGACAGGGTCGGGAAGAGACCCAGTACTTC. Its protein product is CASSRRQGREETQYF.

This sequence joins TRBV5-1 and TRBJ2-7, with D unclear. V lost 0 bases to trimming and J lost 2 bases, with 9 bases between them. Germline V CDR1 and CDR2: SGHRS, YFSETQ. This CDR3 region has 14 residues. The DNA of the CDR3 is TGCGCCAGCAGCTTGGAATCCGTTGCCTACGAGCAGTACTTC. Translating it yields CASSLESVAYEQYF.

This sequence joins TRBV6-5 and TRBJ2-7; D perhaps matches TRBD2 (6 bases). This CDR3 is built from 14 residues. Germline-derived CDR1 and CDR2 are MNHEY and SVGAGI. V was shortened by 7 bases and J by 2 bases, with 15 bases between the two germline ends. CDR3 in amino acids: CASTAGRGTYEQYF. The CDR3 nucleotides are TGTGCCAGCACAGCGGGTCGGGGGACCTACGAGCAGTACTTC.

The chain has TRBV27 and TRBJ2-7, with TRBD2 matching over 8 bases. The germline CDR1 and CDR2 sequences are MNHEY and SMNVEV (reference sequence). With V trimmed by 4 bases and J by 2 bases, 4 bases remained unmatched. The CDR3 runs 14 residues. CDR3 residues: CASSSLREAYEQYF. In nucleotides, the CDR3 is TGTGCCAGCAGTTCGCTGCGGGAGGCCTACGAGCAGTACTTC.

This clone was seen just once. DNA of the CDR3: TGCGCCAGCAGCTTAGTACAGGGGGCGCCCGGGGCCAACGTCCTGACTTTC. Its protein is CASSLVQGAPGANVLTF. The chain recombines TRBV5-1 with TRBJ2-6; 9 nucleotides match TRBD1. Per germline, CDR1 SGHRS and CDR2 YFSETQ. There are 17 residues in the CDR3. V was pared by 2 bases and J by 4 bases, with 7 bases of the junction left unmatched.

The genes are TRBV2 and TRBJ1-5; tentatively, D is TRBD1 (6 bases). Germline loops: CDR1 SNHLY, CDR2 FYNNEI. Trimming took 6 bases from V and 4 from J, leaving 16 bases between them. CDR3 length equals 15 residues. The CDR3, as DNA: TGTGCCAGCAGCCACTGGACAGATTCTAATCAGCCCCAGCATTTT. Translation: CASSHWTDSNQPQHF.

The chain recombines TRBV11-2 with TRBJ1-1; TRBD1 might be the D (6 bases). The CDR3 runs to 15 residues. The germline V and J ends were trimmed by 0 bases and 0 bases, with 8 bases remaining between them. Per germline, CDR1 SGHAT and CDR2 FQNNGV. The CDR3 sequence: CASSLENRVNTEAFF. Here the CDR3 DNA reads TGTGCCAGCAGCTTAGAAAACAGGGTGAACACTGAAGCTTTCTTT.

This clone was picked up one time. The V call is TRBV9, the J call TRBJ2-3, with D unresolved. Trimming left V 4 bases short and J 5 bases short, with 11 bases between. The CDR3 runs to 13 residues. Per the germline V gene, CDR1 is SGDLS and CDR2 is YYNGEE. The CDR3 region has the DNA TGTGCCAGCAGCCCCGTTGCCCTAGATACGCAGTATTTT. As protein: CASSPVALDTQYF.

V gene TRBV6-5 combines with J gene TRBJ1-2; a weak D match, TRBD1 (5 bases). Between the trimmed V and J ends, which lost 0 bases and 8 bases, there was a span of 19 bases. The CDR3 is 16 amino acids. Germline-derived CDR1 and CDR2 are MNHEY and SVGAGI. As DNA, the CDR3 is TGTGCCAGCAGTTACTCGGGGGGGATGGCGAGCGAGGGCTACACCTTC. It encodes CASSYSGGMASEGYTF.

The chain couples TRBV5-4 to TRBJ1-1; D uncertain. V dropped 4 bases and J dropped 1 base, with 11 bases sitting between them. Per germline, CDR1 SGHNT and CDR2 YYREEE (reference sequence). CDR3 size: 14 residues. The CDR3 bases are TGTGCCAGCAGCCTGGTAACGGCGAACACTGAAGCTTTCTTT. It specifies CASSLVTANTEAFF.

The V gene is TRBV6-1, the J gene TRBJ2-7; D is unresolved. V lost 4 bases, J lost 0 bases, and 16 bases lay in between. This CDR3 is built from 16 residues. Germline CDR1 is MNHNS and CDR2 is SASEGT. The CDR3 is CASSGRRPQSSYEQYF. The CDR3 DNA reads as TGTGCCAGCAGTGGGCGTCGGCCACAGAGCTCCTACGAGCAGTACTTC.